This is a list of T cell receptor beta chains from one sample in a study of blood T cell repertoires in COVID-19. Sequencing used immunoSEQ multiplex PCR; TCRdb keeps in-frame clones, though not all of them. The sample contains a few hundred thousand clones, just under 90% of which appear only once. Sequencing was performed on PBMCs or T cells enriched from blood (not recorded which). Every receptor here comes from a woman between 45 and 60 years old who had recovered from COVID-19. CDR3s leave out the opening cysteine and the closing phenylalanine or tryptophan.

j_gene | v_gene | CDR3aa
TRBJ1-6 | TRBV7-9 | ASASGNYYNSPLH
TRBJ2-5 | TRBV18 | ASSPPTTGLRETQY
TRBJ1-3 | TRBV18 | ASSVSDREPGNTIY
TRBJ2-7 | TRBV10-3 | AIRKDRGPDEQY
TRBJ2-3 | TRBV30 | AWSVNRDTDTQY
TRBJ2-3 | TRBV29-1 | SVESGADTQY
TRBJ2-2 | TRBV28 | ATEGQGGTGELF
TRBJ1-2 | TRBV6-5 | ASSYSGRGPYGYT
TRBJ2-5 | TRBV5-1 | ASSRITTTTYQETQY
TRBJ2-7 | TRBV29-1 | SVQGTARSYEQY
TRBJ1-3 | TRBV9 | ASSADSAGNTIY
TRBJ1-2 | TRBV28 | ASGARGRGSGYT
TRBJ2-7 | TRBV5-1 | ASSLANRGRSYEQY
TRBJ2-5 | TRBV2 | ASSEGQGRGETQY
TRBJ2-3 | TRBV7-2 | ASSFGGRDTQY
TRBJ1-6 | TRBV5-1 | ASSPEGAYNSPLH
TRBJ2-3 | TRBV7-8 | ASSSSGLAGYSSTDTQY
TRBJ2-7 | TRBV27 | ASSYRDSYEQY
TRBJ2-3 | TRBV27 | ASRTPWLAGSTDTQY
TRBJ1-1 | TRBV28 | ASSSNRGGFGTEAF
TRBJ1-4 | TRBV7-9 | ASSSPGQGWEKLF
TRBJ2-7 | TRBV11-2 | ASSFVRGYEQY
TRBJ2-1 | TRBV27 | ASSSLSSYNEQF
TRBJ2-1 | TRBV19 | ASSIRGNLGDEQF
TRBJ2-7 | TRBV15 | ATEDRGTYEQY
TRBJ2-1 | TRBV24-1 | ATSDLDGGLGYNEQF
TRBJ1-1 | TRBV7-6 | ASSSQGWTEAF
TRBJ2-5 | TRBV7-2 | ASSLLAGGIAETQY
TRBJ1-2 | TRBV19 | ASSIGRVDGYT
TRBJ2-2 | TRBV23-1 | ASSHPEGGTGELF
TRBJ2-3 | TRBV4-1 | ASSQDWPDRADTQY
TRBJ2-3 | TRBV7-2 | ASSLVGGDADTQY
TRBJ2-3 | TRBV5-1 | ASSSNRGDTDTQY
TRBJ1-5 | TRBV4-1 | ASSQTPRGQPQH
TRBJ1-1 | TRBV13 | ASSTSRGVTEAF
TRBJ2-2 | TRBV2 | ASMGHQNTGELF
TRBJ2-2 | TRBV4-1 | ASSQVQGIMPGELF
TRBJ1-6 | TRBV18 | ASSLNGGALNSPLH
TRBJ2-7 | TRBV3-1/TRBV3-2 | ASSQDLWDRGYEQY
TRBJ2-7 | TRBV12-3/TRBV12-4 | ASSPLWRYEQY
TRBJ2-1 | TRBV7-9 | ASSLGGLLYNEQF
TRBJ1-1 | TRBV29-1 | SGARAGEAF
TRBJ1-3 | TRBV27 | ASSPLTGGNTIY
TRBJ2-1 | TRBV7-9 | ASSPESALLSSYNEQF
TRBJ1-2 | TRBV30 | AWSAPTGGYT
TRBJ1-1 | TRBV29-1 | SAQEQGGTEAF
TRBJ1-6 | TRBV18 | ASSEGGNSPLH
TRBJ2-2 | TRBV6-1 | ASSGRGANANTGELF
TRBJ2-1 | TRBV9 | ASSLGGSQSYNEQF
TRBJ2-7 | TRBV4-1 | ASSQGAGISYEQY
TRBJ1-2 | TRBV3-1/TRBV3-2 | ASSSPGLSDYGYT
TRBJ2-1 | TRBV7-9 | ASSRDINEQF
TRBJ2-7 | TRBV5-8 | ASSLPGRGHEQY
TRBJ1-4 | TRBV6-4 | ATSTGENEKLF
TRBJ1-3 | TRBV16 | ASSQPNSGNTIY
TRBJ2-5 | TRBV5-3 | ARSLPSGLVGTQY
TRBJ1-5 | TRBV5-6 | ASSLEGNRNQPQH
TRBJ2-7 | TRBV2 | ASSPKRGGEQY
TRBJ1-6 | TRBV7-2 | ASRLTGPPLH
TRBJ1-1 | TRBV9 | ASSPRTGSLEAF